This T cell receptor (beta chain) appears in the sequencing data of a study of T cell repertoires in cytomegalovirus infection. In the study overall: Public TCR beta signatures provided an indication of both CMV infection and a matching HLA type.

The CDR3 loop spans 14 amino acids. Germline CDR1 is SQVTM and CDR2 is ANQGSEA. Trimming shortened V by 2 bases and J by 5 bases, and 13 bases separated the two germline ends. This clonotype was counted only a few times. Its cognate antigen is unknown. General study results and limits: Ex vivo, HLA-C-restricted CMV-specific TCR beta clonotypes prevailed over the rest of the response.

MiXCR, applied by TCRdb to the reads, yields one record per CDR3 protein. This table has about 260,000 distinct CDR3 sequences, roughly an eighth appearing once. This clonotype was obtained from a human donor in good health (CMV status not recorded). Some clones in this sample may be carry-over from other donors' samples. V gene TRBV29-1 combines with J gene TRBJ2-1; D perhaps matches TRBD2 (7 bases). The source material was PBMCs. CDR3 residues: CSVEWARGHNEQFF. CDR3 in DNA: TGCAGCGTTGAATGGGCGCGGGGGCACAATGAGCAGTTCTTC.